This T cell receptor beta chain was sequenced for a study of cytomegalovirus exposure and HLA in healthy donors. Regarding the study as a whole: In a later analysis, V- and J-gene trimming of beta chains associated with a DCLRE1C missense variant, replicated independently.

Remarks on this clone: As yet, its antigen is unknown.

V was pared by 5 bases and J by 8 bases, with 13 bases between. CDR1 and CDR2 (germline): MNHEY, SVGAGI. The CDR3 extends over 13 amino acids. With 60 Vbeta and 13 Jbeta primers, the PCR was carried out. Repertoires were generated with immunoSEQ multiplex PCR, while TCRdb's copy carries only in-frame clones and drops some. The table includes some 120,000 clones, roughly 82% detected once. V and J are TRBV6-5 and TRBJ1-5; no clear D gene. Input material: PBMCs. This clonotype originated in a man aged 18 to 30 in good health and CMV-seropositive. As DNA, the CDR3 is TGTGCCAGCAGTGAAGCCCCACCCGAGCCCCAGCATTTT. Amino acids: CASSEAPPEPQHF.